This T cell receptor beta chain was identified in a study of blood T cell repertoires in COVID-19. Study details: The United States, Italy and Spain were the sources of the acute and convalescent COVID-19 samples. PBMCs, B-cell-depleted T cells, or T cells were the source of the cDNA or gDNA that made up the material.

In the authors' workflow: From reference gene primer amplification, estimates of nucleated cell counts were derived. The protocol was immunoSEQ multiplex PCR, while the TCRdb copy is restricted to in-frame clones and leaves out a portion. V, J and clone size derive from that table, while D and trimming were established from the DNA sequence. Of approximately 63,000 clones detected, around four fifths appear once; the ten largest clones hold 4.5% to 7%. The germline gives CDR1 WNHNN, CDR2 SYGVQD (reference sequence). This CDR3 spans 13 amino acids. The ends were cut back, 6 bases at V and 2 bases at J, with 10 bases in the middle. This clone was recorded at least ten times.

The material sequenced was peripheral blood. This chain joins TRBV10-1 and TRBJ1-1; unclear D gene. This sequence was found in a woman aged 70-85 years with acute or convalescent COVID-19. CDR3 nucleotides: TGCGCCAGCAGAGCCCGGGATAACACTGAAGCTTTCTTT. Residues: CASRARDNTEAFF.